The table lists the clone carrying this T cell receptor (beta chain) with a few counts. Its specificity is unknown. The sample is drawn from a study of T-cell reconstitution after alpha-beta-depleted transplantation in children. The study, taken as a whole, reports: Alpha-beta T cells present about two months after transplant were reported to originate from several hundred expanded graft clones. Most T-cell counts and diversity one year after the transplant came from T cells that were newly produced. It was surviving recipient T cells and thymic progenitors that gave some patients high TCRbeta diversity at day 60.

CDR3 length equals 14 residues. V trimming: 4 bases; J trimming: 5 bases; junction bases outside the gene matches: 6. CDR1 and CDR2 from the germline V gene are MNHNS and SASEGT. TCRbeta library construction was performed incorporating unique molecular identifiers. TCRdb reprocessed the PCR reads via MiXCR and lists one record per CDR3 protein. The sample shows around 580,000 distinct CDR3 sequences, roughly 23% of them seen only once. This specimen consisted of PBMCs, mostly from graft donor cells, obtained 360 days after TCRalphabeta/CD19-depleted stem cell transplant. The clonotype was recovered from a boy younger than two who had a stem cell transplant for acute myeloid leukemia, so the T cells may come from the graft donor. The chain couples TRBV6-1 to TRBJ1-1; 8 bases map to TRBD1. The CDR3 spells CASSADRGITEAFF. The CDR3 DNA reads as TGTGCCAGCAGTGCTGACAGGGGAATAACTGAAGCTTTCTTT.